This section outlines one T cell receptor (beta chain) sequence together with its context. Antigen unknown. The sample originates from a study of T cells in Graves' hyperthyroidism and ophthalmopathy. Whole-study results and caveats: Clonotypes that were expanded in thyroid above 0.001 mostly appeared in blood too.

What was amplified from RNA transcripts were TCR beta CDR3 regions. A set of HTBI primers served as the primers for a first-round RT-PCR of the TCR CDR3. TCRdb processed the multiplex PCR reads anew with MiXCR; each CDR3 protein has one entry. The sample lists over 550,000 distinct CDR3 sequences, 16% occurring once. V was clipped by 2 bases and J by 2 bases, with 10 bases between them. CDR3 length: 15 amino acids. Germline CDR1 reads ENHRY; CDR2 reads SYGVKD. This rearrangement joins TRBV10-3 to TRBJ1-5, with D possibly matching TRBD1 (5 bases). Sequenced sample: blood. The clonotype comes from a woman under 30 with Graves' hyperthyroidism. The CDR3 bases are TGTGCCATCAGTGAGAGGGGATTGGGCAATCAGCCCCAGCATTTT. Translated: CAISERGLGNQPQHF.